This T cell receptor beta chain appears in the sequencing data of a study of early T cells in non-severe SARS-CoV-2 infection. Study context: The authors sequenced bulk RNA from unsorted whole blood, leaving chains unpaired. General study results and limits: Anti-spike CD8 responses were favored by VDJdb matching, which missed private and CD4 specificities.

The CDR3 has 16 amino acids. The germline V gene has CDR1 ENHRY and CDR2 SYGVKD. The ends lost 0 bases at V and 4 bases at J; junction bases unmatched: 7. This clonotype turned up a few times. Its matching antigen is unknown. Unique molecular identifier tags were affixed to discrete cDNA molecules. Using its own MiXCR run on the 5' RACE reads, TCRdb lists one record per CDR3 protein. Altogether about 64,000 distinct CDR3 sequences are present, less than 9.5% being singletons, with the ten largest covering 13%. This chain links TRBV10-3 with TRBJ2-7; 9 positions match TRBD1. The sample was whole blood, taken at baseline. This clonotype originated in an adult who was a healthcare worker with PCR-confirmed SARS-CoV-2 infection or an uninfected control (not recorded which). The CDR3 here is CAISESWTGVLYEQYF. CDR3 bases: TGTGCCATCAGTGAGTCCTGGACAGGGGTCTTGTACGAGCAGTACTTC.